This T cell receptor beta chain was profiled in a study of control samples from healthy donors and cancer patients. CDR3 length: 15 amino acids. Germline loops: CDR1 LNHDA, CDR2 SQIVND (reference sequence). With V trimmed by 5 bases and J by 4 bases, 9 bases remained unmatched. Profiling relied on immunoSEQ multiplex PCR, and the TCRdb table lists in-frame clones only, not all of them. This table holds about 140,000 clones, around nine tenths found once. This TCR derives from a man younger than 30 in good health. The chain combines TRBV19 with TRBJ1-1; 8 bases match TRBD1. The sequenced sample consisted of blood. The DNA for the CDR3 is TGTGCCAGTAGTGCCCAACAGGGGGGCACCACTGAAGCTTTCTTT. Translating gives CASSAQQGGTTEAFF.